The 23 T cell receptor beta chains reported below all come from one sample, sequenced in a study of shared clonotypes between healthy human individuals (dated by TCRdb to between 2020 and 2021). Receptors were amplified or captured by the immunoSEQ multiplex PCR assay. This is the immuneACCESS table as TCRdb keeps it, with only in-frame sequences that have V and J called. A part of the clones is gone; compared with another copy, unresolved V genes explain less than half, and the rest is unexplained. For this sample the table gives 500,000 to 550,000 clones, of which approximately 95% were detected only once. The ten most abundant clones make up around 0.066% of the sample. The sequenced material came from naive CD4+ T cells sorted from blood. Read against the paper, the sample's cell subset or site label means: CD45RA+ positively selected. The origin of the receptors is a woman younger than 45 in good health.

The rearrangement joins TRBV5-4 to TRBJ2-1; 10 bases are a match to TRBD2. Trimming cost V 3 bases and J 4 bases; bases outside gene matches: 4. The CDR3 is made up of 15 amino acids. CDR1 and CDR2 from the germline V gene are SGHNT and YYREEE (reference sequence). This CDR3 reads CASSWTSGLYNEQFF. The CDR3 DNA is TGTGCCAGCAGCTGGACTAGCGGTCTTTACAATGAGCAGTTCTTC.

The chain has TRBV19 and TRBJ1-2; D may be TRBD1 (6 bases). From germline, CDR1 is LNHDA and CDR2 SQIVND (reference sequence). This CDR3 region has 14 residues. V dropped 3 bases and J dropped 7 bases, with 15 bases sitting between them. The DNA for the CDR3 is TGTGCCAGTAGTATCTCGAACAGGGTTCGTGGCTACACCTTC. This sequence encodes CASSISNRVRGYTF. Based on the CDR3 plus reference TRBV19 and TRBJ1-2, the full variable domain is DGGITQSPKYLFRKEGQNVTLSCEQNLNHDAMYWYRQDPGQGLRLIYYSQIVNDFQKGDIAEGYSVSREKKESFPLTVTSAQKNPTAFYLCASSISNRVRGYTFGSGTRLTVV.

V gene TRBV27 combines with J gene TRBJ2-7; a weak D match, TRBD1 (5 bases). This CDR3 has 15 amino acids. V was pared by 7 bases and J by 5 bases, with 21 bases between. Germline CDR1 MNHEY, CDR2 SMNVEV (reference sequence). CDR3 sequence: CASKNSARVRDEQYF. The CDR3 DNA sequence: TGTGCCAGCAAAAACTCCGCCAGGGTGCGAGACGAGCAGTACTTC.

On this clone itself: Within the sample, other DNA sequences also encode this same CDR3. The CDR3 region is CASRSGVNEQFF. CDR3 nucleotides: TGTGCCAGCAGGTCCGGTGTAAATGAGCAGTTCTTC. The J gene is TRBJ2-1, the V gene TRBV27, with D hard to call. The CDR3 is 12 residues long. Germline values: CDR1 MNHEY, CDR2 SMNVEV (reference sequence). With 6 bases removed from V and 7 bases from J, the gap between germline ends came to 10 bases.

V gene TRBV2 combines with J gene TRBJ2-7, with TRBD2 as a possible D gene (5 bases). The CDR3 runs 14 residues. Trimming left V 3 bases short and J 3 bases short, with 12 bases between. Germline CDR1 SNHLY, CDR2 FYNNEI. The CDR3 region has the DNA TGTGCCAGCAGTGATTTGGGTGCGGGCTACGAGCAGTACTTC. This sequence encodes CASSDLGAGYEQYF.

This chain connects TRBV11-2 to TRBJ2-5, with D perhaps assigned TRBD1 or TRBD2 (5 bases each). The DNA end favors TRBJ2-7, so the J call may be wrong. Germline V gene sequence: CDR1 SGHAT, CDR2 FQNNGV. The CDR3 consists of 15 residues. CDR3 bases: TGTGCCAGCAGCTTAGCCCCCCGGGGACGGTTCGAGCAGTACTTC. Translating gives CASSLAPRGRFEQYF.

The chain links TRBV28 to TRBJ2-7, with 8 nucleotides matching TRBD2. The length of the CDR3 is 14 residues. CDR1 MDHEN and CDR2 SYDVKM come from the germline V gene. The trim removed 6 bases at V and 4 bases at J, leaving 8 bases unmatched. The CDR3 spells CASRSTSGPYEQYF. The DNA for the CDR3 is TGTGCCAGCAGGAGTACTAGCGGCCCGTACGAGCAGTACTTC.

This chain uses TRBV18 with TRBJ2-5; tentatively, D is TRBD1 (5 bases). This CDR3 has 15 residues. V dropped 3 bases and J dropped 3 bases, with 14 bases sitting between them. Per germline, CDR1 KGHSH and CDR2 LQKENI. The CDR3 sequence is CASSPPLQAEETQYF. CDR3 nucleotide sequence: TGTGCCAGCTCACCCCCCTTACAGGCGGAAGAGACCCAGTACTTC.

The chain links TRBV10-3 to TRBJ1-5, with D tentatively TRBD1 (6 bases). This CDR3 has 21 amino acids. With 0 bases removed from V and 2 bases from J, the gap between germline ends came to 26 bases. From germline, CDR1 is ENHRY and CDR2 SYGVKD. DNA of the CDR3: TGTGCCATCAGTGAGTCGGGGGCGGGGTCATATCTTGGAATTGGCAATCAGCCCCAGCATTTT. Protein sequence: CAISESGAGSYLGIGNQPQHF.

The chain links TRBV19 to TRBJ2-3, with D possibly TRBD2 on 5 matching bases. The V and J ends lost 3 bases and 2 bases respectively, with 18 bases between them. Germline values: CDR1 LNHDA, CDR2 SQIVND (reference sequence). The CDR3 runs 17 residues. The CDR3 reads CASSISRQGGYTDTQYF. The CDR3 DNA follows: TGTGCCAGTAGTATCTCCCGGCAAGGCGGGTACACAGATACGCAGTATTTT.

The chain recombines TRBV5-6 with TRBJ2-7; 11 positions agree with TRBD2. Per the germline V gene, CDR1 is SGHDT and CDR2 is YYEEEE. The CDR3 totals 17 residues. Unmatched junction bases numbered 7, after V lost 0 bases and J lost 2 bases. CDR3 nucleotides: TGTGCCAGCAGCTTGGACCTACTAGCGGGAGAAACCTACGAGCAGTACTTC. This encodes CASSLDLLAGETYEQYF.

V is TRBV6-4 and J is TRBJ1-1; 9 nucleotides agree with TRBD1. V lost 6 bases and J lost 4; bases outside the gene matches: 9. The CDR3 sequence is 15 residues long. Germline CDR1 and CDR2: MRHNA and SNTAGT. The CDR3: CASSRDREESTEAFF. DNA of the CDR3: TGTGCCAGCAGCCGGGACAGGGAGGAGAGCACTGAAGCTTTCTTT.

V usage is TRBV15 and J usage is TRBJ2-7; 10 bases map to TRBD2. In germline, CDR1 is LNHNV, CDR2 YYDKDF (reference sequence). The CDR3 is 18 residues long. Germline trimming cut 2 bases from V and 1 base from J; bases unmatched to any gene: 11. CDR3: CATSRTLAGEPSSYEQYF. The CDR3 DNA follows: TGTGCCACCAGCAGAACTCTAGCGGGAGAGCCTTCGTCCTACGAGCAGTACTTC.

The rearrangement links TRBV7-3 to TRBJ2-3; TRBD2 agrees at 8 bases. The CDR3 extends over 14 amino acids. V was pared by 5 bases and J by 0 bases, with 1 base of the junction left unmatched. Germline lookup yields CDR1 SGHTA and CDR2 FQGTGA. CDR3 nucleotides: TGTGCCAGCAGCACGGGGGGGAGCACAGATACGCAGTATTTT. It specifies CASSTGGSTDTQYF.

The chain has TRBV4-1 and TRBJ2-7; TRBD2 is a possible D gene (6 bases). The V end was cut by 3 bases, the J end by 2 bases, with 14 bases between. CDR3 length equals 15 residues. The germline V gene has CDR1 MGHRA and CDR2 YSYEKL. The CDR3 nucleotides are TGCGCCAGCAGCCAGTTCCCGGGGGTACCCTACGAGCAGTACTTC. Protein: CASSQFPGVPYEQYF.

CDR3 DNA: TGCGCCATCTCCCGGGACTATACAGATACGCAGTATTTT. Translation gives CAISRDYTDTQYF. V gene TRBV10-2 combines with J gene TRBJ2-3, with 7 nucleotides matching TRBD2. The CDR3 is 13 residues long. The germline CDR1 and CDR2 sequences are WSHSY and SAAADI. The J segment lost 3 bases and the V segment lost 10 bases, leaving 7 bases of the junction unmatched.

V gene TRBV19 combines with J gene TRBJ2-1, with 9 bases fitting TRBD2. V shed 6 bases and J 11 bases; nucleotides not matched to a gene: 5. Germline values: CDR1 LNHDA, CDR2 SQIVND (reference sequence). The CDR3 extends over 12 amino acids. Here the CDR3 reads CASRTSSGKQFF. The CDR3 DNA reads TGTGCCAGTAGAACTTCTAGCGGGAAGCAGTTCTTC.

The rearrangement joins TRBV5-5 to TRBJ2-3; a weak D match, TRBD1 (5 bases). Germline assignment: CDR1 SGHKS and CDR2 YYEKEE (reference sequence). The CDR3 is 17 amino acids. The ends were cut back, 3 bases at V and 0 bases at J, with 17 bases in the middle. CDR3 loop: CASSYPRAESSTDTQYF. The CDR3, as DNA: TGTGCCAGCAGCTACCCCAGGGCCGAATCTAGCACAGATACGCAGTATTTT.

The J gene is TRBJ2-7, the V gene TRBV18, with D possibly TRBD2 on 6 matching bases. The germline gives CDR1 KGHSH, CDR2 LQKENI. The CDR3 is 16 amino acids. V was shortened by 2 bases and J by 1 base, with 15 bases between the two germline ends. The CDR3 DNA is TGTGCCAGCTCACCAAGGACCGGGAGTGGATCCTACGAGCAGTACTTC. Protein: CASSPRTGSGSYEQYF.

The gene calls are TRBV19 and TRBJ2-2, with 7 bases aligning to TRBD1. In germline, CDR1 is LNHDA, CDR2 SQIVND (reference sequence). The CDR3 is 14 residues long. J gave up 5 bases and V 3 bases, and 3 bases lay outside the gene matches. The CDR3 loop reads CASSIHRGTGELFF. In nucleotides, the CDR3 is TGTGCCAGTAGTATTCACAGGGGAACCGGGGAGCTGTTTTTT.

This clone was found a few times. The V gene is TRBV5-1, the J gene TRBJ2-5, with 7 nucleotides matching TRBD1. The J segment lost 3 bases and the V segment lost 6 bases, leaving 2 bases of the junction unmatched. Per germline, CDR1 SGHRS and CDR2 YFSETQ. The CDR3 consists of 12 residues. In nucleotides, the CDR3 is TGCGCCAGCACCGGGACAGAAGAGACCCAGTACTTC. This sequence encodes CASTGTEETQYF.

The V gene is TRBV6-5, the J gene TRBJ1-5, with D possibly being TRBD1 (6 bases). V lost 6 bases to trimming and J lost 0 bases, with 9 bases between them. The germline V gene encodes CDR1 MNHEY and CDR2 SVGAGI. The CDR3 totals 14 residues. For the CDR3, the DNA is TGTGCCAGCAGAAAACAGGGTAGCAATCAGCCCCAGCATTTT. This codes for CASRKQGSNQPQHF.

The chain carries TRBV20-1 and TRBJ2-1; D may match TRBD1 or TRBD2 (5 bases each). Germline assignment: CDR1 DFQATT and CDR2 SNEGSKA (reference sequence). V was shortened by 4 bases and J by 9 bases, with 10 bases between the two germline ends. The CDR3 has 11 amino acids. DNA of the CDR3: TGCAGTGCTACCCCGAGGGGTGAGCAGTTCTTC. Translating it yields CSATPRGEQFF.